The 9 T cell receptor beta chains in this list originate from one sample, sequenced in a study of cytomegalovirus exposure and HLA in healthy donors. PCR used 60 Vbeta primers and 13 Jbeta primers. Produced via immunoSEQ multiplex PCR; TCRdb's table is partial and in-frame only. This sample has approximately 100,000 clones, with more than 75% found just once. Material: PBMCs. These TCRs come from a woman aged 45 to 65 in good health and CMV-seropositive.

The chain uses TRBV7-9 and TRBJ2-3; D perhaps matches TRBD2 (6 bases). Germline CDR1 reads SEHNR; CDR2 reads FQNEAQ (reference sequence). There are 18 residues in the CDR3. Trimming took off 0 bases at V and 0 bases at J, with 16 bases between the two ends. The CDR3 nucleotides are TGTGCCAGCAGCTTAGCGGGTCGCCTCGGACTAAGCACAGATACGCAGTATTTT. Translation gives CASSLAGRLGLSTDTQYF.

This chain connects TRBV30 to TRBJ2-7; 11 bases fit TRBD2. The CDR3 is 14 amino acids. V lost 3 bases and J lost 4; bases outside the gene matches: 5. Germline CDR1 is GTSNPN and CDR2 is SVGIG (reference sequence). CDR3 DNA sequence: TGTGCCTGGAGAGGACTAGCGGGTCTTTACGAGCAGTACTTC. Translation gives CAWRGLAGLYEQYF.

The gene calls are TRBV10-3 and TRBJ2-7; possible D gene TRBD1, 6 bases. The CDR3 has 12 residues. Germline lookup yields CDR1 ENHRY and CDR2 SYGVKD. Trimming shortened V by 2 bases and J by 6 bases, and 8 bases separated the two germline ends. CDR3 sequence (DNA): TGTGCCATCAGTGAGACAGGGATCGAGCAGTACTTC. Amino acids: CAISETGIEQYF.

The V and J genes are TRBV6-5 and TRBJ2-2; D is ambiguous. Germline V lookup: CDR1 MNHEY, CDR2 SVGAGI. The CDR3 contains 11 residues. V was shortened by 7 bases and J by 6 bases, with 6 bases between the two germline ends. CDR3 residues: CASKSSGELFF. CDR3 nucleotide sequence: TGTGCCAGCAAGAGCTCCGGGGAGCTGTTTTTT.

V and J are TRBV7-8 and TRBJ1-1; TRBD1 might be the D (5 bases). In germline, CDR1 is SGHVS, CDR2 FQNEAQ. The CDR3 runs to 13 residues. V shed 5 bases and J shed 1 base, with 8 bases lying between them. As DNA, the CDR3 is TGTGCCAGCAGCCTTCAGGGGAACACTGAAGCTTTCTTT. Translating it yields CASSLQGNTEAFF.

This sequence joins TRBV6-1 and TRBJ2-5, with TRBD1 identical over 8 bases. The end of the DNA fits TRBJ2-7 better, so the J call may be wrong. This CDR3 has 12 residues. Germline V gene lookup returns CDR1 MNHNS and CDR2 SASEGT. The CDR3 here is CASSGDRREQYF. The CDR3 region has the DNA TGTGCCAGCAGTGGGGACAGGCGCGAGCAGTACTTC.

The J gene is TRBJ1-5, the V gene TRBV6-5, with 7 nucleotides matching TRBD1. CDR3 length: 12 residues. The junction had 9 bases not matched to a gene; V was cut back by 10 bases and J by 9 bases. Germline CDR1 reads MNHEY; CDR2 reads SVGAGI. CDR3 DNA: TGTGCCACCCTACAGGGGCAGGGGCCCCAGCATTTT. This sequence encodes CATLQGQGPQHF.

J is TRBJ2-2 and V is TRBV27, with D perhaps matching TRBD1 (5 bases). This CDR3 comprises 16 residues. Trimming removed 6 bases from V and 5 bases from J, with 19 bases in between. Germline-derived CDR1 and CDR2 are MNHEY and SMNVEV (reference sequence). CDR3 sequence: CASRTEENSLTGELFF. The CDR3 coding sequence is TGTGCCAGCAGGACAGAGGAAAACAGTTTAACCGGGGAGCTGTTTTTT.

The chain recombines TRBV6-1 with TRBJ2-7; TRBD1 matches 9 bases. Losses at the gene ends were 5 bases for V and 5 bases for J; bases not matched to a gene: 7. Germline values: CDR1 MNHNS, CDR2 SASEGT. CDR3 length: 14 amino acids. The DNA for the CDR3 is TGTGCCAGCAGTCCTTGGGACAGGGCCCACGAGCAGTACTTC. Its translation is CASSPWDRAHEQYF.